Below, one TCR beta chain is given with its context. This clonotype was detected many times. The clone's antigen remains unknown. Base quality data are lacking; no much larger clone is found one base away. The library relied on PCR. These reads were obtained on an Illumina HiSeq 2500. To normalize quantification of the TCRbeta repertoire, the TCR libraries were built with molecular barcoding that relied on unique molecular identifiers. The public sequencing data were trimmed at Q25 with fastp and processed into clonotypes with MiXCR by TCRdb, which kept only in-frame beta chains. For every CDR3 protein sequence, its rows merge into one entry that carries the most common genes and DNA. The sample yields 200,000 to 300,000 distinct CDR3 sequences; over 20% were counted once. The ten top clones hold 2% to 3% of the sample. The treatment or condition label corresponds to: allogeneic hematopoietic cell transplantation with graft depleted of TCRalphabeta T cells and CD19 B cells. TCRalphabeta/CD19-depleted allogeneic hematopoietic cell grafts were given to the transplant recipients, all of whom were children.

The sample originates from a study of T-cell reconstitution after alpha-beta-depleted transplantation in children (dated by TCRdb to 2016 to 2018). About the investigation overall: The study quantitatively tracked T-cell immune reconstitution after TCRalphabeta/CD19-depleted allogeneic hematopoietic cell transplantation in children using TCR repertoire profiling.

Trimmed from V: 2 bases; trimmed from J: 3 bases; junction bases lacking a gene match: 6. For CDR1 and CDR2, the germline V gene (reference sequence) lists DFQATT and SNEGSKA. The CDR3, from cysteine to phenylalanine, totals 15 residues. The retained sequence is limited to the CDR3, 45 bases, with the frame set at the first base. The paper as a whole reports these results and caveats: The frequencies of hyperexpanded clones fell over the following months, and after one year, T-cell counts and TCRbeta diversity were mostly attributed to newly produced T cells. In some patients, the high TCRbeta diversity seen at day 60 was put down to recipient T cells and intrathymic progenitors that had survived conditioning. The apparently early alphabetaT-cell count recovery about two months after transplant was reportedly dependent on only several hundred rapidly expanded clones derived from non-depleted graft cells.

Sequenced here: PBMCs, sampled before TCRalphabeta/CD19-depleted stem cell transplant. The chain couples TRBV20-1 to TRBJ2-7; the junction holds 11 bases that match TRBD2. The TCR comes from a girl aged 2 to 9 with Fanconi anemia, due to receive a stem cell transplant. The DNA sequence follows: TGCAGTGCTAGATCTGGGACTAGCGGAGGCTACGAGCAGTACTTC. Its translation is CSARSGTSGGYEQYF.